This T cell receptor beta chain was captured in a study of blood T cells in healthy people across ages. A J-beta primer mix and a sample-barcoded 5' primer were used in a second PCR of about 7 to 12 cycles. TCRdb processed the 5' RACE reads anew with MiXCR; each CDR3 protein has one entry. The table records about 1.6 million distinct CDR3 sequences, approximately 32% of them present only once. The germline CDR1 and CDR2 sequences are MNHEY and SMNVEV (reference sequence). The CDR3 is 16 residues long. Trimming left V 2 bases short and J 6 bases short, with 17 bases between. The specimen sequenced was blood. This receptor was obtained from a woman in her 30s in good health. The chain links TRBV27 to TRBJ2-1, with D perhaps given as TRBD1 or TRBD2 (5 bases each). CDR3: CASSLVFTRRGNEQFF. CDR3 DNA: TGTGCCAGCAGTTTAGTTTTTACTAGAAGGGGCAATGAGCAGTTCTTC.